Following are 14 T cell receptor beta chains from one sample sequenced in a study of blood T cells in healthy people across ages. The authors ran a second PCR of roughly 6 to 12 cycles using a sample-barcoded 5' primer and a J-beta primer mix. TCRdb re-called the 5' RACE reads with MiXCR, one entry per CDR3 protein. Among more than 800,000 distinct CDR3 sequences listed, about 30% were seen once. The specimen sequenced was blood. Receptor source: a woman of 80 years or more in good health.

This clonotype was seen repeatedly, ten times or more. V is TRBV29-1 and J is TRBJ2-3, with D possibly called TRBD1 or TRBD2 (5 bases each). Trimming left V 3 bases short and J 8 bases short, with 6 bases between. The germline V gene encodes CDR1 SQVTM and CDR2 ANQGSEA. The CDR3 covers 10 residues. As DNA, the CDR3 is TGCAGCGTTGAGGGGGTTACGCAGTATTTT. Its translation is CSVEGVTQYF.

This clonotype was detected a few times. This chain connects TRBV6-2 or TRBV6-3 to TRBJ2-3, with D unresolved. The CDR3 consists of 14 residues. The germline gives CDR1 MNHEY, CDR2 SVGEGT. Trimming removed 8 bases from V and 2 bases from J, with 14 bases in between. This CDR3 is CASGYTTVTDTQYF. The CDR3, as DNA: TGTGCCAGCGGATATACGACGGTCACAGATACGCAGTATTTT.

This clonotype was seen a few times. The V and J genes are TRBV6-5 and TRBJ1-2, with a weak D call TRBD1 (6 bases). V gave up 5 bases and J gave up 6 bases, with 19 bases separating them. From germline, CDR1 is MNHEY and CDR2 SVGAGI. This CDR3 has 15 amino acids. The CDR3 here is CASSRIGDRNHGYTF. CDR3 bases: TGTGCCAGCAGTCGCATCGGAGACAGGAACCATGGCTACACCTTC.

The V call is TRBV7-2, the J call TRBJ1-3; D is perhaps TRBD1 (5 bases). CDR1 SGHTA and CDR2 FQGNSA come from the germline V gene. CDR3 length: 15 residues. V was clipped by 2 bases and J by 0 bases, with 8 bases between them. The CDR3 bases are TGTGCCAGCAGCTTAACAGGAGCCTCTGGAAACACCATATATTTT. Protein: CASSLTGASGNTIYF.

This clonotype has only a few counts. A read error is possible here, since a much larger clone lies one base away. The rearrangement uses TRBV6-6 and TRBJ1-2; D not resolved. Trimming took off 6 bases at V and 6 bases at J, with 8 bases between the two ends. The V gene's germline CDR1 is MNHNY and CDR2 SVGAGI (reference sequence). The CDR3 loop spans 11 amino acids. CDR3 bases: TGTGCCAGCAGGGCCTTCGATGGCTACACCTTC. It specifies CASRAFDGYTF.

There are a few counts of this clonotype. For the CDR3, the DNA is TGTGCCAGCAGCCAGGGGGCAGGGACGGAGAATCAGCCCCAGCATTTT. The encoded protein is CASSQGAGTENQPQHF. The chain carries TRBV7-9 and TRBJ1-5; 8 bases agree with TRBD1. J lost 4 bases, V lost 5 bases, and 10 bases had no gene match. Germline lookup yields CDR1 SEHNR and CDR2 FQNEAQ (reference sequence). The CDR3 covers 16 residues.

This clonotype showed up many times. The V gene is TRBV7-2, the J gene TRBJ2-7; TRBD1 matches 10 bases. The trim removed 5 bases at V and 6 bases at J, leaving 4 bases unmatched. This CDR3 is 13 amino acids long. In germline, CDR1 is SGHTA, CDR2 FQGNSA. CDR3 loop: CASSGRTGGEQYF. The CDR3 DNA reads TGTGCCAGCAGCGGACGGACAGGGGGCGAGCAGTACTTC.

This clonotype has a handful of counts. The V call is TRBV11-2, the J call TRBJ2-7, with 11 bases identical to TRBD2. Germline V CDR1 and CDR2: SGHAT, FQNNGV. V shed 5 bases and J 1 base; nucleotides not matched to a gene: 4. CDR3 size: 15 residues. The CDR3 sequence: CASSNLAGGSYEQYF. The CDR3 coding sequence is TGTGCCAGCAGCAACCTAGCGGGGGGTTCCTACGAGCAGTACTTC.

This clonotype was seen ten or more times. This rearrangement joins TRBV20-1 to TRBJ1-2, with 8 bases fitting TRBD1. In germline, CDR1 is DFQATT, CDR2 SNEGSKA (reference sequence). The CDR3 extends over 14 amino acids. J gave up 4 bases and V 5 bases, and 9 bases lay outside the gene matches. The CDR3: CSAGTGGGGYGYTF. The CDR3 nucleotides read TGCAGTGCTGGCACAGGGGGTGGGGGCTATGGCTACACCTTC.

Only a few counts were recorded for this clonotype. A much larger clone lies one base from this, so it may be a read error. The CDR3 DNA is TGCGCCAGCAGCTTGAAGGGGTCGGAGGAGACCCAGTTCTTC. Its translation is CASSLKGSEETQFF. The rearrangement joins TRBV5-1 to TRBJ2-1; D is tentatively TRBD1 or TRBD2 (5 bases each). Per the germline V gene, CDR1 is SGHRS and CDR2 is YFSETQ. CDR3 size: 14 residues. V was clipped by 1 base and J by 13 bases, with 18 bases between them.

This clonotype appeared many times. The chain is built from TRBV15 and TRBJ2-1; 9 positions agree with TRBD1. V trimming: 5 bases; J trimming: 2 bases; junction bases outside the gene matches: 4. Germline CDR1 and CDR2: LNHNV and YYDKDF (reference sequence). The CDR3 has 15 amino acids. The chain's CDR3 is CATSLDRGPYNEQFF. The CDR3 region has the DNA TGTGCCACCAGCCTGGACAGGGGCCCCTACAATGAGCAGTTCTTC.

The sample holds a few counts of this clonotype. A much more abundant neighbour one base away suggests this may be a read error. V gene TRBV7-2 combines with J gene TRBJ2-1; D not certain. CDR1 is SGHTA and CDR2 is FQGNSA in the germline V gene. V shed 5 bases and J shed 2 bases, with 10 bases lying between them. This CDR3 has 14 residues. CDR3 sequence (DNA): TGTGCCAGCAGCCTGGGGATGCCCTACAATGAGCAGTTCTTC. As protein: CASSLGMPYNEQFF.

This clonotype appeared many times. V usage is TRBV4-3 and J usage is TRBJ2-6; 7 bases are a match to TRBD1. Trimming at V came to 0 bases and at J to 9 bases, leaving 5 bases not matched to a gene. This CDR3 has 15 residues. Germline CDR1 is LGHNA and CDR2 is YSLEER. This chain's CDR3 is CASSQDYRQGNVLTF. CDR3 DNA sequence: TGCGCCAGCAGCCAAGACTACCGACAGGGCAACGTCCTGACTTTC.

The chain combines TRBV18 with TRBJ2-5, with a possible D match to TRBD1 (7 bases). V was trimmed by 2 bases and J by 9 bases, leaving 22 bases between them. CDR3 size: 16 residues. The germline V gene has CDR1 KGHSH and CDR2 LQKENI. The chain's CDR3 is CASSPGVGGQPTPQYF. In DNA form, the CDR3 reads TGTGCCAGCTCACCAGGCGTGGGGGGACAGCCAACGCCCCAGTACTTC. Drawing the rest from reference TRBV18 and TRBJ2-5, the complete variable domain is NAGVMQNPRHLVRRRGQEARLRCSPMKGHSHVYWYRQLPEEGLKFMVYLQKENIIDESGMPKERFSAEFPKEGPSILRIQQVVRGDSAAYFCASSPGVGGQPTPQYFGPGTRLLVL.